This T cell receptor beta chain was identified in a study of human T cells and chemical hapten exposure. Time point of the sample: pre-sensitization, week 0. Noted treatment: therapeutic diphenylcyclopropenone sensitization with weekly scalp DPC. This clonotype was found many times. TCRdb processed the RACE reads anew with MiXCR; each CDR3 protein has one entry. This table holds nearly 110,000 distinct CDR3 sequences, less than 15% found once. The CDR3 runs 17 residues. V gave up 4 bases and J gave up 0 bases, with 16 bases separating them. Germline CDR1 reads LGHNA; CDR2 reads YSLEER. This specimen consisted of whole blood, obtained in connection with sensitization to the hapten diphenylcyclopropenone (DPC). This chain joins TRBV4-3 and TRBJ2-1; possibly TRBD2 for D (6 bases). The TCR was taken from a woman between 45 and 65 years old with alopecia areata. Some clones in this sample may be carry-over from other donors' samples. Here the CDR3 reads CASSPYGAGSSYNEQFF. CDR3 sequence (DNA): TGCGCCAGCAGCCCGTACGGGGCGGGGAGCTCCTACAATGAGCAGTTCTTC.